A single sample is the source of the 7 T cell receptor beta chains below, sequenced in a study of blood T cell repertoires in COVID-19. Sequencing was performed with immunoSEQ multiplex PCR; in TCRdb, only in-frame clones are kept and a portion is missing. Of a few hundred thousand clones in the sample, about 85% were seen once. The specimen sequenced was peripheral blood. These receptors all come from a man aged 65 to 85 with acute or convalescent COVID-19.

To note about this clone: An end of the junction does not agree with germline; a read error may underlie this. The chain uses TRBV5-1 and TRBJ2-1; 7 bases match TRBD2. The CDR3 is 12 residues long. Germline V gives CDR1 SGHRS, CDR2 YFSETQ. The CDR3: CASSLEGGPSLF. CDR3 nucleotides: TGCGCCAGCAGCTTAGAGGGAGGGCCTTCTCTCTTC.

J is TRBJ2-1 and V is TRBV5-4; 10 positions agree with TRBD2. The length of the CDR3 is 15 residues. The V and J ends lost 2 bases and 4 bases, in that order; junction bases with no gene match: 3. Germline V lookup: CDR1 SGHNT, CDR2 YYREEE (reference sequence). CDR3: CASSLELAGYNEQFF. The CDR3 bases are TGTGCCAGCAGCTTAGAACTAGCGGGATACAATGAGCAGTTCTTC.

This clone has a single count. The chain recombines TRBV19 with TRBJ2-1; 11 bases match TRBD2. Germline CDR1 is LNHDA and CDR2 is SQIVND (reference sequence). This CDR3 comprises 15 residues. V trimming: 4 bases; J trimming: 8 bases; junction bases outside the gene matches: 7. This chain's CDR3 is CASSSVAGGPHEQFF. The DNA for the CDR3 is TGTGCCAGTAGTAGCGTAGCGGGAGGGCCCCATGAGCAGTTCTTC.

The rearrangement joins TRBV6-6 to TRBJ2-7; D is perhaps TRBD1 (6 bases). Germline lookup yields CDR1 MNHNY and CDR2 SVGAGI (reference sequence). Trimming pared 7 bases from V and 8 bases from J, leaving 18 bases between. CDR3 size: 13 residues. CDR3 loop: CASTGQPFDKQYF. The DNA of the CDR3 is TGTGCCAGCACTGGACAGCCCTTTGATAAGCAGTACTTC.

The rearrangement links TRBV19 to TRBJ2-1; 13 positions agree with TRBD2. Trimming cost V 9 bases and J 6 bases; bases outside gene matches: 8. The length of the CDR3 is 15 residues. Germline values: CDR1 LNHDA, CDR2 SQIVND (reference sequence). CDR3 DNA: TGTGCCAGAGGACCGACTAGCGGGAGGATCAATGAGCAGTTCTTC. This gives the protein CARGPTSGRINEQFF.

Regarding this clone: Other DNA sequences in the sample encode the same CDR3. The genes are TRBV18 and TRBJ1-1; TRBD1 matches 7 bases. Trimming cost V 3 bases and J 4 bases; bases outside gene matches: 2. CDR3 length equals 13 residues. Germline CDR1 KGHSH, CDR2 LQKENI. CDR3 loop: CASSPQGGTEAFF. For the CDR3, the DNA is TGTGCCAGCTCACCCCAGGGGGGCACTGAAGCTTTCTTT. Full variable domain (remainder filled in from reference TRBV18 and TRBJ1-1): NAGVMQNPRHLVRRRGQEARLRCSPMKGHSHVYWYRQLPEEGLKFMVYLQKENIIDESGMPKERFSAEFPKEGPSILRIQQVVRGDSAAYFCASSPQGGTEAFFGQGTRLTVV.

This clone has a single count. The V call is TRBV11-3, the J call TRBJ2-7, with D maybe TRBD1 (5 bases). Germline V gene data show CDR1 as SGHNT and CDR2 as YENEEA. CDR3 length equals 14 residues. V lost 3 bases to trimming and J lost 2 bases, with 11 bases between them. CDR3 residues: CASSLGTGPYEQYF. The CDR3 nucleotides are TGTGCCAGCAGCTTGGGCACAGGCCCCTACGAGCAGTACTTC.